The entry that follows covers one TCR beta chain sequence. This sample is part of a study of CD8 T cells in Susac syndrome. Sequencing targeted TCR beta in blood CD8+ and CD4+ T cells. About 0.5 to 1 ug RNA was reverse transcribed with random hexamers. TCRdb re-analysed the immunoSEQ multiplex PCR reads in MiXCR, keeping a single row per CDR3 protein. The sample carries around 200,000 distinct CDR3 sequences, 80% to 95% recorded once. The germline V gene encodes CDR1 SEHNR and CDR2 FQNEAQ (reference sequence). This CDR3 spans 16 amino acids. Deletions cut 5 bases from V and 2 bases from J, with 17 bases between.

The chain is built from TRBV7-9 and TRBJ2-3; TRBD1 might be the D (5 bases). The source is a human donor with multiple sclerosis. Sequenced: CD8+ T cells from PBMCs. CDR3 amino acids: CASSRVTGPYTDTQYF. As DNA, the CDR3 is TGTGCCAGCAGCCGCGTCACAGGACCGTACACAGATACGCAGTATTTT.